The 21 T cell receptor beta chains in this list originate from one sample, sequenced in a study of beta chain features in type 1 diabetes (dated by TCRdb to 2016 to 2019). General study outcomes and caveats: In all four CD4+ subsets, TCRB CDR3 length was moderately but significantly shorter in type 1 diabetes patients.

These receptors have no identified antigens. The method was the immunoSEQ multiplex PCR assay. The High Capacity cDNA Reverse Transcription Kit was used to reverse transcribe all of the isolated RNA, meaning that expressed TCRB transcripts were what got sequenced. Held by TCRdb, this immuneACCESS table contains in-frame sequences only and omits some clones. Under half of the omission traces to an unresolved V gene where checked; the cause of the rest is unknown. Across this sample there are about 160,000 clones, with 9% to 12% seen only once. The leading ten clones occupy around 0.5% of the sample. Sequenced input: central memory CD4+ T cells from blood. The receptors come from a man aged 25-45 years with type 1 diabetes.

The V gene is TRBV15, the J gene TRBJ1-2; the match to TRBD1 covers 11 bases. The CDR3 extends over 15 amino acids. CDR1 and CDR2 from the germline V gene are LNHNV and YYDKDF (reference sequence). Trimming cost V 1 base and J 4 bases; bases outside gene matches: 2. CDR3 sequence reads: CATSRGTGGSYGYTF. The CDR3 region has the DNA TGTGCCACCAGCAGAGGGACAGGGGGCAGCTATGGCTACACCTTC.

The chain uses TRBV30 and TRBJ2-3, with D perhaps matching TRBD2 (5 bases). Looked up from germline, CDR1 is GTSNPN and CDR2 is SVGIG (reference sequence). V shed 1 base and J shed 6 bases, with 17 bases lying between them. CDR3 length: 15 amino acids. As DNA, the CDR3 is TGTGCCTGGAGTGCCCTTGGCGGGCAAGGGGATACGCAGTATTTT. Translated: CAWSALGGQGDTQYF. The full variable domain, in which reference TRBV30 and TRBJ2-3 provide the parts outside the CDR3, is SQTIHQWPATLVQPVGSPLSLECTVEGTSNPNLYWYRQAAGRGLQLLFYSVGIGQISSEVPQNLSASRPQDRQFILSSKKLLLSDSGFYLCAWSALGGQGDTQYFGPGTRLTVL.

The chain carries TRBV30 and TRBJ2-7; D perhaps matches TRBD1 (7 bases). Deletions cut 4 bases from V and 2 bases from J, with 18 bases between. This CDR3 has 15 residues. CDR1 GTSNPN and CDR2 SVGIG come from the germline V gene (reference sequence). The CDR3 coding sequence is TGTGCCTGGATCCCAGGGGGGTACAACACCTACGAGCAGTACTTC. Amino acids: CAWIPGGYNTYEQYF.

This chain connects TRBV11-2 to TRBJ2-3, with 8 nucleotides matching TRBD1. J lost 6 bases, V lost 5 bases, and 7 bases had no gene match. The length of the CDR3 is 14 residues. The germline CDR1 and CDR2 sequences are SGHAT and FQNNGV. For the CDR3, the DNA is TGTGCCAGCAGCGCAGGACAGGGTCACGATACGCAGTATTTT. Its translation: CASSAGQGHDTQYF.

This clone was counted a few times. The V and J genes are TRBV7-9 and TRBJ2-7; possible D gene TRBD2, 6 bases. Trimming stripped 2 bases from V and 3 bases from J, with 11 bases between. This CDR3 is built from 14 residues. Germline V gene data show CDR1 as SEHNR and CDR2 as FQNEAQ (reference sequence). CDR3: CASSLSGSNYEQYF. The CDR3 coding sequence is TGTGCCAGCAGCTTATCCGGGAGTAACTACGAGCAGTACTTC.

The V call is TRBV5-1, the J call TRBJ2-1; 8 bases match TRBD2. Losses at the gene ends were 5 bases for V and 7 bases for J; bases not matched to a gene: 11. This CDR3 is 15 amino acids long. From germline, CDR1 is SGHRS and CDR2 YFSETQ. CDR3 coding DNA: TGCGCCAGCAGACTTTTGCCGGGACTAGGGAATGAGCAGTTCTTC. Translating it yields CASRLLPGLGNEQFF.

The chain employs TRBV5-1 and TRBJ2-5, with 10 bases lining up with TRBD2. The V gene's germline CDR1 is SGHRS and CDR2 YFSETQ. The V gene end was trimmed by 2 bases and the J gene end by 2 bases; junction bases not matched to a gene: 9. This CDR3 has 17 residues. CDR3 nucleotide sequence: TGCGCCAGCAGCTTAAAACTAGCGGGGACAATTCAAGAGACCCAGTACTTC. Its protein is CASSLKLAGTIQETQYF.

The table lists this clone with a few counts. Here the CDR3 DNA reads TGTGCCAGCAGCCCCGACGGGAATAACTATGGCTACACCTTC. Translated: CASSPDGNNYGYTF. The J gene is TRBJ1-2, the V gene TRBV9, with unresolved D. Germline V gene data show CDR1 as SGDLS and CDR2 as YYNGEE. The CDR3 has 14 residues. Trimming removed 4 bases at V and 1 base at J, with 11 bases between.

The CDR3 loop reads CASSPGLAGDNDEQFF. In nucleotides, the CDR3 is TGTGCCAGCAGCCCGGGACTAGCGGGAGATAACGATGAGCAGTTCTTC. The V gene is TRBV7-9, the J gene TRBJ2-1, with TRBD2 matching over 14 bases. The CDR3 spans 16 residues. The V segment lost 5 bases and the J segment 8 bases; nucleotides outside the gene matches: 8. Germline lookup yields CDR1 SEHNR and CDR2 FQNEAQ (reference sequence). The full variable domain, completed using reference TRBV7-9 and TRBJ2-1, is DTGVSQNPRHKITKRGQNVTFRCDPISEHNRLYWYRQTLGQGPEFLTYFQNEAQLEKSRLLSDRFSAERPKGSFSTLEIQRTEQGDSAMYLCASSPGLAGDNDEQFFGPGTRLTVL.

There are a few counts of this clone. This chain connects TRBV27 to TRBJ2-1; 9 bases are shared with TRBD2. The CDR3 runs to 13 residues. V lost 4 bases to trimming and J lost 13 bases; unmatched junction nucleotides: 8. Per the germline V gene, CDR1 is MNHEY and CDR2 is SMNVEV (reference sequence). DNA of the CDR3: TGTGCCAGCAGTTCAGGTAGCGGGAGACCCCAGTTCTTC. It codes for CASSSGSGRPQFF.

The rearrangement uses TRBV30 and TRBJ2-5, with D possibly TRBD2 on 5 matching bases. Germline loops: CDR1 GTSNPN, CDR2 SVGIG (reference sequence). Trimming left V 6 bases short and J 5 bases short, with 7 bases between. The CDR3 extends over 10 amino acids. In DNA form, the CDR3 reads TGTGCCTGCGGGGTGGAGACCCAGTACTTC. It codes for CACGVETQYF.

The sample holds a few counts of this clone. This chain connects TRBV5-4 to TRBJ1-2; TRBD1 is a possible D gene (6 bases). Germline values: CDR1 SGHNT, CDR2 YYREEE (reference sequence). This CDR3 contains 14 residues. V gave up 3 bases and J gave up 5 bases, with 14 bases separating them. In DNA, the CDR3 is TGTGCCAGCAGCTCTTACGGGACAACTTATGGCTACACCTTC. This translates into CASSSYGTTYGYTF.

The sample holds a few counts of this clone. Other DNA sequences from this sample encode an identical CDR3 as well. The chain links TRBV30 to TRBJ1-1; a possible D gene is TRBD1 (6 bases). V lost 0 bases and J lost 1, with 6 bases in between. Germline V lookup: CDR1 GTSNPN, CDR2 SVGIG (reference sequence). The CDR3 runs to 13 residues. The CDR3 sequence is CAWSVQGNTEAFF. CDR3 DNA: TGTGCCTGGAGTGTACAGGGGAACACTGAAGCTTTCTTT.

The J gene is TRBJ2-5, the V gene TRBV6-6; 8 nucleotides match TRBD1. V gave up 4 bases and J gave up 5 bases; unmatched junction bases: 6. The CDR3 loop spans 14 amino acids. Germline CDR1 MNHNY, CDR2 SVGAGI (reference sequence). The CDR3 DNA is TGTGCCAGCAGTTCCCAGGGGGCTTCGGAGACCCAGTACTTC. It codes for CASSSQGASETQYF.

This chain connects TRBV18 to TRBJ1-2, with TRBD1 matching over 7 bases. Per germline, CDR1 KGHSH and CDR2 LQKENI. The CDR3 totals 15 residues. Trimming took 3 bases from V and 6 from J; bases not matched to a gene: 10. CDR3 sequence (DNA): TGTGCCAGCTCACCTACTATCGACAGGGACGATGGCTACACCTTC. Residues: CASSPTIDRDDGYTF.

This chain links TRBV29-1 with TRBJ2-3, with TRBD1 identical over 7 bases. The CDR3 spans 13 residues. The germline V gene encodes CDR1 SQVTM and CDR2 ANQGSEA. With 7 bases clipped from V and 1 base from J, the junction kept 5 bases outside the gene matches. The CDR3 loop is CSARQGGTDTQYF. CDR3 DNA sequence: TGCAGCGCAAGACAGGGCGGCACAGATACGCAGTATTTT.

The chain uses TRBV28 and TRBJ2-7; D might be TRBD1 (6 bases). V was pared by 6 bases and J by 0 bases, with 9 bases between. CDR3 length equals 13 residues. Germline V gene lookup returns CDR1 MDHEN and CDR2 SYDVKM. CDR3 sequence (DNA): TGTGCCAGCAGCACAGGGAGCTCCTACGAGCAGTACTTC. Protein product: CASSTGSSYEQYF.

The V and J genes are TRBV9 and TRBJ1-1; 9 bases are a match to TRBD1. V lost 3 bases and J lost 3; bases outside the gene matches: 6. Germline CDR1 is SGDLS and CDR2 is YYNGEE. This CDR3 has 15 amino acids. The CDR3 region is CASSAQGAGYTEAFF. DNA of the CDR3: TGTGCCAGCAGCGCACAGGGGGCAGGCTACACTGAAGCTTTCTTT.

The V and J genes are TRBV7-2 and TRBJ2-7; 9 bases are a match to TRBD2. V dropped 1 base and J dropped 5; count of bases not matched to a gene: 6. Per germline, CDR1 SGHTA and CDR2 FQGNSA. This CDR3 is built from 15 residues. In DNA form, the CDR3 reads TGTGCCAGCAGCTTAGGAAGCGGACTAGCGAACGAGCAGTACTTC. This translates into CASSLGSGLANEQYF.

DNA for the CDR3: TGTGCCAGCTCACCTAACGCACAGAGAAACAATGAGCAGTTCTTC. Translation gives CASSPNAQRNNEQFF. V usage is TRBV18 and J usage is TRBJ2-1, with no clear D. This CDR3 has 15 residues. Looked up from germline, CDR1 is KGHSH and CDR2 is LQKENI. Trimming shortened V by 3 bases and J by 5 bases, and 14 bases separated the two germline ends. The whole variable domain, filled in from reference TRBV18 and TRBJ2-1, reads NAGVMQNPRHLVRRRGQEARLRCSPMKGHSHVYWYRQLPEEGLKFMVYLQKENIIDESGMPKERFSAEFPKEGPSILRIQQVVRGDSAAYFCASSPNAQRNNEQFFGPGTRLTVL.

Concerning this clone itself: The identical CDR3 is also encoded by other nucleotide sequences in the sample. J is TRBJ2-5 and V is TRBV2; D possibly corresponds to TRBD1 (6 bases). From germline, CDR1 is SNHLY and CDR2 FYNNEI. Trimming took 5 bases from V and 3 from J, leaving 10 bases between them. CDR3 size: 13 residues. As DNA, the CDR3 is TGTGCCAGCAGTCCGGGACAAGAAGAGACCCAGTACTTC. It translates to CASSPGQEETQYF.